This entry lists 22 T cell receptor beta chains sequenced from one sample in a study of blood T cell repertoires in COVID-19. Sequencing was performed with immunoSEQ multiplex PCR; in TCRdb, only in-frame clones are kept and a portion is missing. The sample lists roughly 330,000 clones, 88% occurring once. The sample consisted of peripheral blood. These receptors were taken from a woman in her forties or fifties with active or convalescent COVID-19.

The table lists this clone with a count of one. This rearrangement joins TRBV2 to TRBJ1-2; D might be TRBD1 (5 bases). Trimming took off 5 bases at V and 4 bases at J, with 17 bases between the two ends. The CDR3 runs 15 residues. Germline lookup yields CDR1 SNHLY and CDR2 FYNNEI. The CDR3 bases are TGTGCCAGCAGTATCAGCCAGGGTATGGGCTATGGCTACACCTTC. Translation gives CASSISQGMGYGYTF.

The chain has TRBV27 and TRBJ1-5, with TRBD1 matching over 9 bases. Germline values: CDR1 MNHEY, CDR2 SMNVEV (reference sequence). The CDR3 has 14 amino acids. Trimming at V came to 5 bases and at J to 6 bases, leaving 5 bases not matched to a gene. This CDR3 reads CASSDTGGIQPQHF. CDR3 sequence (DNA): TGTGCCAGCAGTGACACAGGGGGCATTCAGCCCCAGCATTTT.

The chain has TRBV28 and TRBJ2-7; 13 bases are a match to TRBD2. Unmatched junction bases numbered 24, after V lost 6 bases and J lost 4 bases. This CDR3 is 21 amino acids long. Per the germline V gene, CDR1 is MDHEN and CDR2 is SYDVKM. The CDR3 here is CASSPYLRSTSGRVVRYEQYF. The CDR3, as DNA: TGTGCCAGCAGCCCATATCTCCGCTCTACTAGCGGGAGGGTAGTAAGGTACGAGCAGTACTTC.

V usage is TRBV5-1 and J usage is TRBJ1-5; 7 positions agree with TRBD1. The V segment lost 4 bases and the J segment 6 bases; nucleotides outside the gene matches: 7. The CDR3 covers 14 residues. Germline CDR1 reads SGHRS; CDR2 reads YFSETQ. CDR3 nucleotides: TGCGCCAGCAGCCTAGGGGGCTTGGGTCAGCCCCAGCATTTT. Amino acids: CASSLGGLGQPQHF.

This chain joins TRBV5-1 and TRBJ1-2; 8 nucleotides line up with TRBD1. The germline gives CDR1 SGHRS, CDR2 YFSETQ. V shed 2 bases and J 4 bases; nucleotides not matched to a gene: 10. CDR3 length: 16 amino acids. CDR3 residues: CASSFGGLDRAYGYTF. The CDR3 bases are TGCGCCAGCAGCTTCGGCGGGTTGGACAGGGCCTATGGCTACACCTTC.

The chain employs TRBV29-1 and TRBJ2-3, with 11 positions matching TRBD2. Germline values: CDR1 SQVTM, CDR2 ANQGSEA. The CDR3 loop spans 14 amino acids. Germline trimming cut 4 bases from V and 5 bases from J; bases unmatched to any gene: 5. The CDR3 coding sequence is TGCAGCGTTGCAGGGCTAGCGGGAGGAGATACGCAGTATTTT. This codes for CSVAGLAGGDTQYF.

J is TRBJ2-7 and V is TRBV6-1, with D possibly TRBD1 on 5 matching bases. The V end was cut by 7 bases, the J end by 0 bases, with 10 bases between. The CDR3 has 13 residues. CDR1 and CDR2 from the germline V gene are MNHNS and SASEGT. This CDR3 is CASNQQVSYEQYF. CDR3 bases: TGTGCCAGCAATCAACAGGTCTCCTACGAGCAGTACTTC.

The chain uses TRBV19 and TRBJ1-3; D gene ambiguous. CDR3 length equals 15 residues. Germline CDR1 reads LNHDA; CDR2 reads SQIVND (reference sequence). The V end lost 7 bases, the J end lost 0 bases, and 13 bases lay between the germline ends. CDR3 bases: TGTGCCAGTAAGCTCGACACCGTCTCTGGAAACACCATATATTTT. It translates to CASKLDTVSGNTIYF.

The chain joins TRBV2 to TRBJ2-5; D not resolved. V was trimmed by 3 bases and J by 1 base, leaving 9 bases between them. Germline V gene data show CDR1 as SNHLY and CDR2 as FYNNEI. The length of the CDR3 is 14 residues. CDR3 in DNA: TGTGCCAGCAGTGAGAGAGGAAGCCAAGAGACCCAGTACTTC. This codes for CASSERGSQETQYF.

V is TRBV7-2 and J is TRBJ2-3, with 8 nucleotides matching TRBD2. The CDR3 consists of 16 residues. J gave up 0 bases and V 6 bases, and 8 bases lay outside the gene matches. CDR1 SGHTA and CDR2 FQGNSA come from the germline V gene. The CDR3 DNA reads TGTGCCAGCAGTCCCATTGGCGGGGGGAGCACAGATACGCAGTATTTT. Amino acids: CASSPIGGGSTDTQYF.

V is TRBV5-4 and J is TRBJ1-2; 7 nucleotides line up with TRBD1. This CDR3 is built from 15 residues. The V gene end was trimmed by 4 bases and the J gene end by 4 bases; junction bases not matched to a gene: 10. CDR1 is SGHNT and CDR2 is YYREEE in the germline V gene (reference sequence). CDR3: CASSPGQSLGYGYTF. For the CDR3, the DNA is TGTGCCAGCAGCCCGGGACAGTCCCTAGGCTATGGCTACACCTTC. The full variable domain, completed using reference TRBV5-4 and TRBJ1-2, is ETGVTQSPTHLIKTRGQQVTLRCSSQSGHNTVSWYQQALGQGPQFIFQYYREEENGRGNFPPRFSGLQFPNYSSELNVNALELDDSALYLCASSPGQSLGYGYTFGSGTRLTVV.

This clone was counted ten times or more. The rearrangement uses TRBV9 and TRBJ2-7, with a possible D match to TRBD2 (6 bases). The germline gives CDR1 SGDLS, CDR2 YYNGEE. CDR3 size: 14 residues. V dropped 3 bases and J dropped 3 bases, with 13 bases sitting between them. The CDR3 is CASSEGGDGYEQYF. CDR3 nucleotides: TGTGCCAGCAGCGAGGGAGGTGATGGCTACGAGCAGTACTTC.

The rearrangement uses TRBV6-6 and TRBJ1-4; weak D call: TRBD1 (5 bases). Trimming removed 5 bases at V and 4 bases at J, with 11 bases between. The CDR3 has 14 amino acids. The germline gives CDR1 MNHNY, CDR2 SVGAGI (reference sequence). CDR3 loop: CASSAGQINEKLFF. CDR3 DNA: TGTGCCAGCAGTGCAGGGCAGATTAATGAAAAACTGTTTTTT.

This chain links TRBV30 with TRBJ2-7, with 10 bases fitting TRBD2. The CDR3 covers 16 residues. V lost 4 bases, J lost 6 bases, and 15 bases stayed unmatched. CDR1 and CDR2 (germline): GTSNPN, SVGIG (reference sequence). As DNA, the CDR3 is TGTGCCTGGATCGACACTCAGCGGGGGGGCCTTGCCGAGCAGTACTTC. Translating it yields CAWIDTQRGGLAEQYF.

The rearrangement links TRBV9 to TRBJ1-2; 7 bases match TRBD1. Trimming removed 3 bases from V and 3 bases from J; junction bases left unmatched: 5. Germline V gene data show CDR1 as SGDLS and CDR2 as YYNGEE. This CDR3 has 14 amino acids. CDR3 in DNA: TGTGCCAGCAGCGCGGGACAGTTGGACTATGGCTACACCTTC. Translated: CASSAGQLDYGYTF.

This clone was seen only once. The chain carries TRBV7-2 and TRBJ1-4, with D perhaps TRBD1 (5 bases). The germline gives CDR1 SGHTA, CDR2 FQGNSA. V was trimmed by 1 base and J by 5 bases, leaving 11 bases between them. The CDR3 contains 15 residues. CDR3 region: CASSLDGAYNEKLFF. CDR3 nucleotide sequence: TGTGCCAGCAGCTTAGATGGGGCGTACAATGAAAAACTGTTTTTT. The full variable domain, its missing parts supplied by reference TRBV7-2 and TRBJ1-4, is GAGVSQSPSNKVTEKGKDVELRCDPISGHTALYWYRQSLGQGLEFLIYFQGNSAPDKSGLPSDRFSAERTGGSVSTLTIQRTQQEDSAVYLCASSLDGAYNEKLFFGSGTQLSVL.

The rearrangement joins TRBV15 to TRBJ1-1, with TRBD1 as a possible D gene (5 bases). The CDR3 loop spans 13 amino acids. Trimming removed 0 bases at V and 7 bases at J, with 9 bases between. The germline CDR1 and CDR2 sequences are LNHNV and YYDKDF (reference sequence). CDR3: CATSRDGGFEAFF. CDR3 nucleotide sequence: TGTGCCACCAGCAGAGATGGGGGGTTTGAAGCTTTCTTT.

This chain joins TRBV27 and TRBJ2-7; the D gene is possibly TRBD2 (6 bases). V shed 8 bases and J shed 6 bases, with 20 bases lying between them. Germline V CDR1 and CDR2: MNHEY, SMNVEV (reference sequence). This CDR3 spans 14 amino acids. CDR3 sequence: CASSPGEVRREQYF. Here the CDR3 DNA reads TGTGCCAGCTCTCCGGGAGAAGTCCGCCGCGAGCAGTACTTC.

This chain uses TRBV2 with TRBJ1-5; D ambiguous. Germline CDR1 and CDR2: SNHLY and FYNNEI. The V end was cut by 1 base, the J end by 1 base, with 5 bases between. The CDR3 sequence is 14 residues long. CDR3 DNA: TGTGCCAGCAGTGAAGTCCTAAGCAATCAGCCCCAGCATTTT. Protein: CASSEVLSNQPQHF.

The V and J genes are TRBV29-1 and TRBJ2-1; D uncertain. CDR3 length: 10 amino acids. V lost 7 bases and J lost 6, with 7 bases in between. CDR1 is SQVTM and CDR2 is ANQGSEA in the germline V gene. The chain's CDR3 is CSAYRNEQFF. In DNA, the CDR3 is TGCAGCGCCTATCGCAATGAGCAGTTCTTC.

The CDR3 sequence is CASSILDRGYQPQHF. The CDR3 DNA is TGTGCCAGCAGTATCTTGGACAGGGGATATCAGCCCCAGCATTTT. The chain links TRBV28 to TRBJ1-5; 9 positions agree with TRBD1. There are 15 residues in the CDR3. The V gene end was trimmed by 5 bases and the J gene end by 5 bases; junction bases not matched to a gene: 7. Germline CDR1 MDHEN, CDR2 SYDVKM.

The V gene is TRBV30, the J gene TRBJ2-1; 9 bases are shared with TRBD2. The CDR3 contains 14 residues. Germline V gene data show CDR1 as GTSNPN and CDR2 as SVGIG (reference sequence). V was clipped by 2 bases and J by 10 bases; unmatched bases: 9. The CDR3 is CAWSPGLASGEQFF. For the CDR3, the DNA is TGTGCCTGGAGTCCGGGACTAGCTTCGGGGGAGCAGTTCTTC.